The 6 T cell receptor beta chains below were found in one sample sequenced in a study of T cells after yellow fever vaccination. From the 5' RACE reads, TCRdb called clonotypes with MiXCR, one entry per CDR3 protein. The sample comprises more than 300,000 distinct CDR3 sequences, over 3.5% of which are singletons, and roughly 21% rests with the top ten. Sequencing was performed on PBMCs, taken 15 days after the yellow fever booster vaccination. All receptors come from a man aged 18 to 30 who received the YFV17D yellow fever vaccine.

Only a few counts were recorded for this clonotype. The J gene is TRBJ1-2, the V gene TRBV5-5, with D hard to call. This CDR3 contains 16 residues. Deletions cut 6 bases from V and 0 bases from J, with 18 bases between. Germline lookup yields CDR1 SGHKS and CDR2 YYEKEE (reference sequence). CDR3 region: CASTPDLGVANYGYTF. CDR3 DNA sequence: TGTGCCAGCACCCCGGATCTAGGTGTTGCTAACTATGGCTACACCTTC.

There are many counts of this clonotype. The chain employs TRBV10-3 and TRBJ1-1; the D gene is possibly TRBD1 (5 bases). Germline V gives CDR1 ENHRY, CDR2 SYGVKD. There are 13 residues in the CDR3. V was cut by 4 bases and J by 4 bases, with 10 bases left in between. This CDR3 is CAISVPGVTEAFF. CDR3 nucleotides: TGTGCCATCAGTGTCCCGGGGGTCACTGAAGCTTTCTTT.

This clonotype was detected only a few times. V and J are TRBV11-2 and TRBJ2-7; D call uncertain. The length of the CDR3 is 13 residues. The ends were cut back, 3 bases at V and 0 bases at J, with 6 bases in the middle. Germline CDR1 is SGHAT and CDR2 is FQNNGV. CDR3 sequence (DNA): TGTGCCAGCAGCTTCCCAAGCTCCTACGAGCAGTACTTC. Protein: CASSFPSSYEQYF.

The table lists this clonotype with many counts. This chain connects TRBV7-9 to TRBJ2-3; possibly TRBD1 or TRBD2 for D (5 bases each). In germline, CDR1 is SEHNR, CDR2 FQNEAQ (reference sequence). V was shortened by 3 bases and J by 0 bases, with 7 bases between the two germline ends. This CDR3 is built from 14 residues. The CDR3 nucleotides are TGTGCCAGCAGCTTTGAGGGGAGCACAGATACGCAGTATTTT. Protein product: CASSFEGSTDTQYF.

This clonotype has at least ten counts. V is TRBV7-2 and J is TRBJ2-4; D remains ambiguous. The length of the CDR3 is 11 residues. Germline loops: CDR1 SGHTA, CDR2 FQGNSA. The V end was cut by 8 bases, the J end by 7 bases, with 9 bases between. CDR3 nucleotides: TGTGCCAGCCGGGTGGGGAACATTCAGTACTTC. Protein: CASRVGNIQYF.

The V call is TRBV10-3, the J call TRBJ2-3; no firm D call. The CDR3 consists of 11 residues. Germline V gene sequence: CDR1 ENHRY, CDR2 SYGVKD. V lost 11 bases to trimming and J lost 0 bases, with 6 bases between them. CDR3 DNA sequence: TGTGCCGTATCTAGCACAGATACGCAGTATTTT. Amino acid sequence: CAVSSTDTQYF.